What follows are 21 T cell receptor beta chains derived from one specimen sequenced in a study of regulatory T cells in long-lasting Graves disease. Time point indicated: newly diagnosed GD, antithyroid drugs for less than 3 months. Extracted RNA from PBMCs served as the source of the TCR library. According to the study, TCR beta libraries were built with iRepertoire HTBI primers and CDR3-region Arm-PCR. TCRdb reprocessed the multiplex PCR reads via MiXCR and lists one record per CDR3 protein. The table records roughly 500,000 distinct CDR3 sequences, approximately 13% of them present only once. These same data were also listed under a study on T cells in Graves' hyperthyroidism and ophthalmopathy.

The sequenced sample was peripheral blood mononuclear cells (PBMCs), obtained at new diagnosis, from a patient treated with antithyroid drugs. These receptors came from a man aged 25 to 45 with Graves disease.

This clonotype has ten or more counts. This chain links TRBV20-1 with TRBJ2-3; 7 bases line up with TRBD2. CDR1 and CDR2 (germline): DFQATT, SNEGSKA (reference sequence). V shed 5 bases and J 0 bases; nucleotides not matched to a gene: 5. The length of the CDR3 is 14 residues. The CDR3: CSALGGSSTDTQYF. CDR3 coding DNA: TGCAGTGCTCTGGGGGGGAGTAGCACAGATACGCAGTATTTT.

For this clonotype: A much larger clone lies a single base off, so this may be a read error. The gene calls are TRBV24-1 and TRBJ1-4; 7 nucleotides match TRBD1. Per the germline V gene, CDR1 is KGHDR and CDR2 is SFDVKD. This CDR3 is 15 amino acids long. CDR3 sequence (DNA): TGTCCCACCAGTGATCCTGGACAGGAGGATGAAAAACTGTTTTTT. Its protein is CPTSDPGQEDEKLFF.

This clonotype has ten or more counts. The J gene is TRBJ1-1, the V gene TRBV18; D is ambiguous. This CDR3 comprises 11 residues. Germline V gives CDR1 KGHSH, CDR2 LQKENI. Trimming shortened V by 5 bases and J by 5 bases, and 6 bases separated the two germline ends. CDR3 amino acids: CASSAWTEAFF. For the CDR3, the DNA is TGTGCCAGCTCAGCGTGGACTGAAGCTTTCTTT.

This clonotype was seen ten or more times. The chain joins TRBV7-2 to TRBJ2-7; no definite D call. V was cut by 1 base and J by 9 bases, with 16 bases left in between. CDR3 size: 14 residues. Germline values: CDR1 SGHTA, CDR2 FQGNSA. The CDR3 spells CASSLDSRPDVQYF. DNA of the CDR3: TGTGCCAGCAGCTTAGACAGTCGCCCCGACGTGCAGTACTTC. Combining the CDR3 with reference TRBV7-2 and TRBJ2-7 gives the whole variable domain GAGVSQSPSNKVTEKGKDVELRCDPISGHTALYWYRQSLGQGLEFLIYFQGNSAPDKSGLPSDRFSAERTGGSVSTLTIQRTQQEDSAVYLCASSLDSRPDVQYFGPGTRLTVT.

There are many counts of this clonotype. The chain couples TRBV24-1 to TRBJ1-1; weak D call: TRBD1 (5 bases). V was trimmed by 9 bases and J by 4 bases, leaving 14 bases between them. CDR1 KGHDR and CDR2 SFDVKD come from the germline V gene. The CDR3 is 13 residues long. The chain's CDR3 is CATRWGGSTEAFF. The CDR3 DNA follows: TGTGCCACCCGATGGGGGGGTAGCACTGAAGCTTTCTTT.

This clonotype was counted between two and nine times. V gene TRBV14 combines with J gene TRBJ2-7; D unresolved. V lost 3 bases and J lost 3, with 15 bases in between. The germline CDR1 and CDR2 sequences are SGHDN and FVKESK. CDR3 length equals 15 residues. CDR3: CASSHLTLGYYEQYF. CDR3 sequence (DNA): TGTGCCAGCAGCCACCTAACTCTTGGGTACTACGAGCAGTACTTC.

This clonotype was detected many times. The chain uses TRBV5-1 and TRBJ2-3; D unresolved. V was cut by 0 bases and J by 4 bases, with 12 bases left in between. Germline V gene sequence: CDR1 SGHRS, CDR2 YFSETQ. The CDR3 has 15 amino acids. In DNA form, the CDR3 reads TGCGCCAGCAGCTTGGGCTGGGGTTTAGCAGATACGCAGTATTTT. Protein: CASSLGWGLADTQYF. The variable domain in full, completed from reference TRBV5-1 and TRBJ2-3, reads KAGVTQTPRYLIKTRGQQVTLSCSPISGHRSVSWYQQTPGQGLQFLFEYFSETQRNKGNFPGRFSGRQFSNSRSEMNVSTLELGDSALYLCASSLGWGLADTQYFGPGTRLTVL.

In its sample, this clonotype was seen many times. This chain joins TRBV20-1 and TRBJ2-1; 8 bases agree with TRBD2. The CDR3 runs to 13 residues. The V segment lost 3 bases and the J segment 3 bases; nucleotides outside the gene matches: 1. CDR1 DFQATT and CDR2 SNEGSKA come from the germline V gene (reference sequence). The CDR3 DNA is TGCAGTGCTAGCGGGGGGGACTACAATGAGCAGTTCTTC. It encodes CSASGGDYNEQFF.

This clonotype was seen more than once but under ten times. CDR3 region: CASSSAWTGTNEKLFF. Here the CDR3 DNA reads TGTGCCAGCAGCTCCGCCTGGACAGGGACTAATGAAAAACTGTTTTTT. V gene TRBV27 combines with J gene TRBJ1-4, with TRBD1 matching over 8 bases. The CDR3 consists of 16 residues. Trimming took 6 bases from V and 2 from J; bases not matched to a gene: 8. CDR1 is MNHEY and CDR2 is SMNVEV in the germline V gene (reference sequence).

The gene calls are TRBV5-6 and TRBJ1-1; D gene ambiguous. The CDR3 consists of 14 residues. CDR1 SGHDT and CDR2 YYEEEE come from the germline V gene. With 1 base removed from V and 4 bases from J, the gap between germline ends came to 11 bases. The CDR3 nucleotides are TGTGCCAGCAGCTTGTTGGTTGAGGGCACTGAAGCTTTCTTT. Encoded protein: CASSLLVEGTEAFF. Complete variable domain (other parts from reference TRBV5-6 and TRBJ1-1): DAGVTQSPTHLIKTRGQQVTLRCSPKSGHDTVSWYQQALGQGPQFIFQYYEEEERQRGNFPDRFSGHQFPNYSSELNVNALLLGDSALYLCASSLLVEGTEAFFGQGTRLTVV.

V is TRBV27 and J is TRBJ2-3; 13 nucleotides match TRBD2. The CDR3 extends over 16 amino acids. V was clipped by 6 bases and J by 4 bases; unmatched bases: 7. Looked up from germline, CDR1 is MNHEY and CDR2 is SMNVEV (reference sequence). The CDR3 loop reads CASRLAGGRSPDTQYF. In nucleotides, the CDR3 is TGTGCCAGCAGACTAGCGGGAGGGCGGTCCCCAGATACGCAGTATTTT.

This clonotype turned up a few times. The J gene is TRBJ2-2, the V gene TRBV5-1; perhaps TRBD2 as D (6 bases). In germline, CDR1 is SGHRS, CDR2 YFSETQ. This CDR3 has 15 residues. V was pared by 1 base and J by 6 bases, with 13 bases between. The CDR3 here is CASSLTTRGSGELFF. The DNA of the CDR3 is TGCGCCAGCAGCTTGACTACCCGGGGGTCCGGGGAGCTGTTTTTT.

In its sample, this clonotype was seen many times. This chain connects TRBV7-3 to TRBJ2-5, with TRBD2 matching over 8 bases. With V trimmed by 5 bases and J by 5 bases, 13 bases remained unmatched. This CDR3 is 16 amino acids long. CDR1 and CDR2 from the germline V gene are SGHTA and FQGTGA. CDR3 amino acids: CASSGGGAGVRETQYF. CDR3 in DNA: TGTGCCAGCAGCGGAGGGGGAGCGGGAGTGAGGGAGACCCAGTACTTC.

Many counts were recorded for this clonotype. The chain carries TRBV18 and TRBJ1-4; D remains unclear. V lost 6 bases, J lost 5 bases, and 13 bases lay in between. Germline values: CDR1 KGHSH, CDR2 LQKENI. This CDR3 has 14 amino acids. The CDR3 loop reads CASSLSRNNEKLFF. CDR3 coding DNA: TGTGCCAGCTCCCTTTCAAGAAACAATGAAAAACTGTTTTTT.

The table lists this clonotype with many counts. The V and J genes are TRBV29-1 and TRBJ2-3; D gene ambiguous. Trimming stripped 3 bases from V and 7 bases from J, with 8 bases between. This CDR3 is 11 amino acids long. Germline CDR1 SQVTM, CDR2 ANQGSEA. CDR3 in DNA: TGCAGCGTTGAGTGGAGCCATACGCAGTATTTT. Protein: CSVEWSHTQYF.

This clonotype was counted only a few times. The J gene is TRBJ2-1, the V gene TRBV28; weak D call: TRBD1 (6 bases). V was cut by 7 bases and J by 2 bases, with 18 bases left in between. CDR3 length: 16 residues. In germline, CDR1 is MDHEN, CDR2 SYDVKM. The CDR3 loop is CASTISRGRTYNEQFF. In DNA form, the CDR3 reads TGTGCCAGCACAATTTCCAGGGGAAGGACCTACAATGAGCAGTTCTTC.

This clonotype was seen ten or more times. The chain combines TRBV28 with TRBJ2-3, with TRBD1 matching over 8 bases. The CDR3 is made up of 14 amino acids. With 7 bases clipped from V and 1 base from J, the junction kept 4 bases outside the gene matches. Germline values: CDR1 MDHEN, CDR2 SYDVKM. CDR3 protein: CASIPGQGTDTQYF. CDR3 DNA: TGTGCCAGCATTCCGGGACAGGGCACAGATACGCAGTATTTT.

In this sample, this clonotype turned up many times. The chain joins TRBV11-2 to TRBJ2-3, with 7 bases lining up with TRBD2. Unmatched junction bases numbered 5, after V lost 5 bases and J lost 0 bases. Germline CDR1 and CDR2: SGHAT and FQNNGV. The CDR3 is made up of 15 amino acids. CDR3: CASSLLAESTDTQYF. The DNA for the CDR3 is TGTGCCAGCAGCCTTCTAGCGGAAAGCACAGATACGCAGTATTTT.

In this sample, this clonotype turned up many times. V and J are TRBV3-1 and TRBJ1-1; D not certain. CDR3 length: 15 residues. Trimming pared 1 base from V and 0 bases from J, leaving 9 bases between. Per the germline V gene, CDR1 is LGHDT and CDR2 is YNNKEL (reference sequence). The DNA for the CDR3 is TGTGCCAGCAGCCAAGTATGGCCCTTGAACACTGAAGCTTTCTTT. The encoded protein is CASSQVWPLNTEAFF.

In nucleotides, the CDR3 is TGTGCCAGCAGCGGGTTCCAACCGCTAGCGGACTACACCGGGGAGCTGTTTTTT. This sequence encodes CASSGFQPLADYTGELFF. The gene calls are TRBV9 and TRBJ2-2, with 7 bases identical to TRBD2. J was trimmed by 3 bases and V by 3 bases; bases with no gene match: 14. The CDR3 totals 18 residues. The V gene's germline CDR1 is SGDLS and CDR2 YYNGEE. Full variable domain (remainder filled in from reference TRBV9 and TRBJ2-2): DSGVTQTPKHLITATGQRVTLRCSPRSGDLSVYWYQQSLDQGLQFLIQYYNGEERAKGNILERFSAQQFPDLHSELNLSSLELGDSALYFCASSGFQPLADYTGELFFGEGSRLTVL.

The chain has TRBV7-3 and TRBJ2-2; the match to TRBD2 covers 9 bases. The V segment lost 3 bases and the J segment 5 bases; nucleotides outside the gene matches: 4. Germline values: CDR1 SGHTA, CDR2 FQGTGA. The CDR3 runs 15 residues. The CDR3 nucleotides are TGTGCCAGCAGCTTCGCGGGAGGGCGAACCGGGGAGCTGTTTTTT. Translating gives CASSFAGGRTGELFF.